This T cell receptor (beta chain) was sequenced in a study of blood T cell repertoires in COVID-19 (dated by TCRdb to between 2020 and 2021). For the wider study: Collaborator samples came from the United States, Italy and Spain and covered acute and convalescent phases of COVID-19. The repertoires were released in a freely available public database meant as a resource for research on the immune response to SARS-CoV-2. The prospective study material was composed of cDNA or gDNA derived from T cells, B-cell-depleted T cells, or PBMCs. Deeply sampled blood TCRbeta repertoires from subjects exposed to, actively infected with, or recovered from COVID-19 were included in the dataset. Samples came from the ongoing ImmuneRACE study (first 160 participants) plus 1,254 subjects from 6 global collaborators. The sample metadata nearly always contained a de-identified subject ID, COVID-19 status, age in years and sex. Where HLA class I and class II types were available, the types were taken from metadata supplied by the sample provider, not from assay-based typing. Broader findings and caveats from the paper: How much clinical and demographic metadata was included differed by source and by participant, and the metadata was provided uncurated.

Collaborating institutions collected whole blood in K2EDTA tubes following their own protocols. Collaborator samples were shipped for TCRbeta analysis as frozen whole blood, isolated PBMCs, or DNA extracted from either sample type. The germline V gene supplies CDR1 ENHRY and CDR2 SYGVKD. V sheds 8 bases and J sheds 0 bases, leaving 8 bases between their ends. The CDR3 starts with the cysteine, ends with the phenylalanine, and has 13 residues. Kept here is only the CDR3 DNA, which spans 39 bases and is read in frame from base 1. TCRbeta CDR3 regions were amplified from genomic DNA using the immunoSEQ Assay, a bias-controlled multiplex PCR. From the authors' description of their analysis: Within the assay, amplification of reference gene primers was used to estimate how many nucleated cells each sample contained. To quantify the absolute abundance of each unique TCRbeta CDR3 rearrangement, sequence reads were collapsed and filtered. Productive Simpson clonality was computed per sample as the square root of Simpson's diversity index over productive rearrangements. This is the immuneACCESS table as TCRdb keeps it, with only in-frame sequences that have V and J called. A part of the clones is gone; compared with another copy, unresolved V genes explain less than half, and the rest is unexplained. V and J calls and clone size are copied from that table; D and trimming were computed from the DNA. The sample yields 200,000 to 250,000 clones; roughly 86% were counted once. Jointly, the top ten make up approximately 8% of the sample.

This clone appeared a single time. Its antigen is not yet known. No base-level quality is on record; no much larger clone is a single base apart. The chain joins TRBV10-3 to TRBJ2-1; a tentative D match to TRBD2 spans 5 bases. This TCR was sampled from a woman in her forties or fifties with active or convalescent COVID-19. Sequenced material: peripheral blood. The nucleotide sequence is TGTGCCATCGGGGAGAGCTCCTACAATGAGCAGTTCTTC. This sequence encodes CAIGESSYNEQFF.